This T cell receptor beta chain is drawn from a study of T cells in Graves' hyperthyroidism and ophthalmopathy (dated by TCRdb to between 2019 and 2020). Describing the broader study: Peripheral blood samples were taken at initial diagnosis, before any treatment was given. Prospective prediction of ophthalmopathy was tested in an independent validation cohort consisting of some 18 hyperthyroidism patients and approximately 16 patients who later progressed to ophthalmopathy. Thyroid tissue and blood T-cell repertoires from over 5 Graves' hyperthyroidism patients were also compared in the study. The approximately 100 discovery patients were randomly split 7:3 into training and test sets. A discovery cohort of roughly 100 patients, fewer than 50 with Graves' ophthalmopathy and about 58 with stable Graves' hyperthyroidism, was used to find distinguishing TCR V-J signatures. After blood sampling, hyperthyroidism patients were treated with methimazole at a starting dose of 30 mg daily, and ophthalmopathy patients were treated with high-dose intravenous methylprednisolone. TCR Vbeta CDR3 sequencing of roughly 140 peripheral blood samples (about 45 ophthalmopathy, roughly 74 hyperthyroidism and roughly 17 progressor patients) is reported in the paper.

This clonotype was observed a few times. There is no known antigen for this receptor. Base-call qualities are not available, and no considerably larger clone is one nucleotide away. Amplification of TCR beta CDR3 regions was carried out from RNA transcripts. The TCR CDR3 was subjected to a first round of RT-PCR using the HTBI primer set and the Qiagen OneStep RT-PCR kit. Libraries were constructed in a second round of multiplex PCR, after which size selection and purification were carried out. Libraries were sequenced paired-end with 100 bp reads on an Illumina HiSeq2000. In the original analysis: Raw data were processed with SOAPnuke, discarding reads with adapters, uncalled bases, mean Phred below 15, or no exact constant-primer or identifier match. High-quality paired reads were merged using COPE v1.2.5, and each unique nucleotide sequence was defined as a clonotype. MiTCR v1.1 was used to align clonotypes to the IMGT TRBV, TRBD and TRBJ reference segments. The analysis included only V-J combinations with a frequency above 0.0001, which together covered 99.2% of the repertoires. A TCS score was defined as the ratio of F50 (clonal expansion) to E x V (chaos), with BLOSUM62-based TCRdist applied between CDR3 peptides within each V-J. Welch's t-statistics and random forest reduced 500 to 650 V-J features to fewer than 15, which were used in a naive Bayes classifier (R e1071). In TCRdb, the public reads were trimmed at Q25 with fastp and aligned with MiXCR, with productive beta chains retained. Duplicate CDR3 protein sequences are folded into a single record with the most common DNA and genes. Here the V and J calls rest on TCRdb's processing, not on the authors' analysis. This sample holds about 400,000 distinct CDR3 sequences; roughly 14% were observed only once. The biggest ten clones account for under 15% of the sample.

Broader findings and caveats from the paper: Blood samples also contained most of the expanded thyroid clonotypes (frequency above 0.001), which suggests that blood repertoires may reflect thyroid immune responses. A 13 V-J signature model separated ophthalmopathy from stable hyperthyroidism, with approximately 87% sensitivity and 81.08% specificity in cross-validation and 80%/75% in testing. Sample size was not statistically predetermined, and blinding of investigators to group allocation was not performed. During validation, the model predicted progression to ophthalmopathy a median of approximately six months ahead of onset, with approximately 71% sensitivity and almost 75% specificity.

Ophthalmopathy patients had moderately to severely active disease, Clinical Activity Score of at least 3, NOSPECS grade of at least 4, and duration under 3 months. Patients with uncontrolled infections, other autoimmune diseases, pregnancy or lactation were excluded. Diagnoses relied on clinical symptoms, serum thyroxine and TRAb, thyroid ultrasound and orbital computed tomography. Ficoll-Paque density gradient centrifugation was used to isolate PBMCs from 9.5 to 10 ml of fresh peripheral blood. Total RNA was extracted using Trizol reagent, and RNA quality was assessed on an Agilent 2100 Bioanalyzer. Counted from cysteine to phenylalanine, this CDR3 has 15 amino acids. The read is trimmed to its CDR3 DNA, 45 bases read in frame from base 1. Compared with germline, V lacks 1 base and J lacks 7 bases; bases without a gene match: 2. Based on the germline V gene, the CDR1 and CDR2 sequences are MGHRA and YSYEKL.

The origin of this receptor is a man aged 18 to 29 with Graves' ophthalmopathy. The chain couples TRBV4-1 to TRBJ1-6, with 9 bases matching TRBD1. Source material: blood. The CDR3: CASSQGDRENSPLHF. The DNA sequence is as follows: TGCGCCAGCAGCCAAGGGGACAGGGAAAATTCACCCCTCCACTTT.